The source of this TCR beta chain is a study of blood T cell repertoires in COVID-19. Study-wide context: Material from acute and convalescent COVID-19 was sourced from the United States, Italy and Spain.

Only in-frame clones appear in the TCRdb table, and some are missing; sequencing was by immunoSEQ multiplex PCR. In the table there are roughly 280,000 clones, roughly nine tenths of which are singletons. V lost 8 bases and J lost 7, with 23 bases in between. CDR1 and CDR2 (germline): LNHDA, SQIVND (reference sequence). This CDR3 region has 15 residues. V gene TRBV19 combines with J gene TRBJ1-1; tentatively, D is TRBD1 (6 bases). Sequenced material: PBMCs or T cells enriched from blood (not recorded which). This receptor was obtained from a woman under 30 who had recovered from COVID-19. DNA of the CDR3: TGTGCCAGTGACTCCCCCCTGACAGGCCGATATGAAGCTTTCTTT. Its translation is CASDSPLTGRYEAFF.